These T cell receptor beta chains were read from a single sample in a study of response to subunit inactivated influenza vaccine. TCRdb recomputed calls from the RT-PCR reads with MiXCR, one row per CDR3 protein. The table lists about 620,000 distinct CDR3 sequences, approximately 10% of them singletons. This sample was also put to use in a study of T cells expressing NK-cell markers.

Material: PBMCs from blood, obtained on the day of vaccination. The origin of the receptors is a man aged 50-59 years who received an inactivated influenza vaccine. CDR3s include the opening cysteine and the closing phenylalanine or tryptophan. A D gene is named only where the DNA matches it firmly. Clone size is given for some rows only: seen once, a few or many times, or a class if the clone is expanded.

j_call | v_call | clone_size | cdr3_length | d_call | cdr3_nt | cdr3_aa
TRBJ2-3 | TRBV7-2 | - | 14 | - | TGTGCCAGCAGCTTACGCAGGGCGGGCGATACGCAGTATTTT | CASSLRRAGDTQYF
TRBJ2-1 | TRBV3-1 | many | 14 | TRBD2 | TGTGCCAGCAGACTAGCGTCCTCCTACAATGAGCAGTTCTTC | CASRLASSYNEQFF
TRBJ1-1 | TRBV7-9 | many | 15 | - | TGTGCCAGCAGCTCTCCGCTTTTGACGGACACTGAAGCTTTCTTT | CASSSPLLTDTEAFF
TRBJ1-2 | TRBV20-1 | - | 14 | - | TGCAGTGCTAGAGATCCTTGGGGGACTTATGGCTACACCTTC | CSARDPWGTYGYTF
TRBJ2-7 | TRBV6-5 | - | 14 | - | TGTGCCGGCAGTTATTCCGGGGGCCCCTACGAGCAGTACTTC | CAGSYSGGPYEQYF
TRBJ2-3 | TRBV18 | - | 14 | - | TGTGCCAGCTCGCTCCCTGGTCAGTCAGATACGCAGTATTTT | CASSLPGQSDTQYF
TRBJ2-5 | TRBV18 | - | 17 | - | TGTGCCAGCTCACCACCCCGCATGGGGGGAGGCCAAGAGACCCAGTACTTC | CASSPPRMGGGQETQYF
TRBJ2-2 | TRBV20-1 | few | 16 | TRBD1 | TGCAGTGCTAGAAACTCCGGGACAGCGAACACCGGGGAGCTGTTTTTT | CSARNSGTANTGELFF
TRBJ1-6 | TRBV20-1 | - | 14 | TRBD1 | TGCAGTGCCCCATTAGGGACAGGGGATTCACCCCTCCACTTT | CSAPLGTGDSPLHF
TRBJ2-7 | TRBV29-1 | few | 11 | - | TGCAGCGTTGCCCTACCCTACGAGCAGTACTTC | CSVALPYEQYF
TRBJ2-5 | TRBV5-1 | - | 15 | TRBD1 | TGCGCCAGCAGCTTGGACGGGGACAGGGGACAGACCCAGTACTTC | CASSLDGDRGQTQYF
TRBJ2-1 | TRBV27 | few | 19 | TRBD2 | TGTGCCAGCAGTTTATTGTCCCTCAAAAGCGGGAGCTCCTACAATGAGCAGTTCTTC | CASSLLSLKSGSSYNEQFF
TRBJ2-2 | TRBV7-9 | - | 12 | - | TGTGCCAGCAGCCTCCCTAGCGGGGAGCTGTTTTTT | CASSLPSGELFF
TRBJ2-3 | TRBV6-2/TRBV6-3 | many | 13 | TRBD2 | TGTGCCAGCAGACCGGGAGGGGGAGATACGCAGTATTTT | CASRPGGGDTQYF
TRBJ1-2 | TRBV29-1 | few | 11 | - | TGCAGCGTGGACTCAACTGATGGCTACACCTTC | CSVDSTDGYTF
TRBJ2-5 | TRBV7-9 | many | 14 | - | TGTGCCAGCAGCCTCAGACGGGACCAAGAGACCCAGTACTTC | CASSLRRDQETQYF
TRBJ2-7 | TRBV5-1 | many | 16 | TRBD1 | TGCGCCAGCAGCTTGGCCCCGGGACAGGGTTTTTACGAGCAGTACTTC | CASSLAPGQGFYEQYF
TRBJ2-5 | TRBV27 | few | 16 | TRBD2 | TGTGCCAGCAGTCCCCTAACACTAGCGGACCAAGAGACCCAGTACTTC | CASSPLTLADQETQYF
TRBJ1-4 | TRBV5-1 | few | 17 | - | TGCGCCAGCAGCTTGGGAGGAGGGGCCGGGACTAATGAAAAACTGTTTTTT | CASSLGGGAGTNEKLFF
TRBJ2-1 | TRBV20-1 | few | 15 | TRBD2 | TGCAGTGCCCTACTAGCGGAGCTCTCACTCCATGAGCAGTTCTTC | CSALLAELSLHEQFF
TRBJ2-7 | TRBV27 | few | 12 | - | TGTGCCAGCAGACGATCTAACTACGAGCAGTACTTC | CASRRSNYEQYF
TRBJ1-1 | TRBV5-1 | few | 14 | - | TGCGCCAGCAGCCCCACGGTGGGGGACACTGAAGCTTTCTTT | CASSPTVGDTEAFF
TRBJ1-5 | TRBV4-3 | - | 14 | - | TGCGCCAGCAGCCAAGACAGGAGAATTCAGCCCCAGCATTTT | CASSQDRRIQPQHF
TRBJ2-3 | TRBV20-1 | - | 13 | - | TGCAGTGCTAGAGTAGGAGCGGGAGATACGCAGTATTTT | CSARVGAGDTQYF
TRBJ2-7 | TRBV12-3/TRBV12-4 | few | 12 | TRBD1 | TGTGCCAGCAGTCCAGACAGGGTTGAGCAGTACTTC | CASSPDRVEQYF
TRBJ2-4 | TRBV7-9 | few | 14 | - | TGTGCCAGCAGCTTATCCCGGGGGGCTAACATTCAGTACTTC | CASSLSRGANIQYF
TRBJ2-5 | TRBV20-1 | - | 15 | TRBD2 | TGCAGTGCTAGGAAACCTAGCGGGAGGAGGGAGACCCAGTACTTC | CSARKPSGRRETQYF
TRBJ2-5 | TRBV27 | few | 13 | - | TGTGCCAGCCGGGGCGGGCCGGGTGAGACCCAGTACTTC | CASRGGPGETQYF
TRBJ1-1 | TRBV20-1 | - | 13 | - | TGCAGTGCTAGTGCCAGCTTGAACACTGAAGCTTTCTTT | CSASASLNTEAFF
TRBJ2-7 | TRBV20-1 | few | 12 | - | TGCAGTGCCAGCGGACAGTCCTACGAGCAGTACTTC | CSASGQSYEQYF
TRBJ2-1 | TRBV18 | - | 14 | TRBD1 | TGTGCCAGCTCACTGAGAGGACAGGACAATGAGCAGTTCTTC | CASSLRGQDNEQFF
TRBJ1-2 | TRBV2 | - | 14 | - | TGTGCCAGCAGTGACTTAAGGGAGGGCTATGGCTACACCTTC | CASSDLREGYGYTF
TRBJ2-7 | TRBV5-1 | many | 14 | TRBD1 | TGCGCCAGCAGCTCCGGACAGGGTAGCTACGAGCAGTACTTC | CASSSGQGSYEQYF
TRBJ2-3 | TRBV7-2 | few | 17 | TRBD2 | TGTGCCAGCAGCTTACCTCTAGCGGGGCTAGTCACAGATACGCAGTATTTT | CASSLPLAGLVTDTQYF
TRBJ2-7 | TRBV6-1 | few | 14 | TRBD2 | TGTGCCAGCAGTGAAGGCGGGAGAACCTACGAGCAGTACTTC | CASSEGGRTYEQYF
TRBJ2-3 | TRBV6-2/TRBV6-3 | - | 13 | - | TGTGCCAGCAGCCCGGACACCGCCGGGGCGCAGTATTTT | CASSPDTAGAQYF
TRBJ2-3 | TRBV5-1 | - | 14 | TRBD1 | TGCGCCAGCAGCTCGGGACAGCCAGATGGGACGCAGTATTTT | CASSSGQPDGTQYF
TRBJ1-3 | TRBV14 | many | 14 | - | TGTGCCAGCAGCCCAAGCAGGGTTCCAAACACCATATATTTT | CASSPSRVPNTIYF
TRBJ2-6 | TRBV11-3 | - | 17 | TRBD1 | TGTGCCAGCAGCGGGGGACAGGGTCGCTCTGGGGCCAACGTCCTGACTTTC | CASSGGQGRSGANVLTF
TRBJ2-1 | TRBV20-1 | few | 13 | - | TGCAGTGCCAGGGACGTCTTAAATAATGAGCAGTTCTTC | CSARDVLNNEQFF
TRBJ2-2 | TRBV4-1 | few | 13 | - | TGCGCCAGCAGCCATTTGTCCACCGGGGAGCTGTTTTTT | CASSHLSTGELFF
TRBJ2-5 | TRBV7-6 | few | 14 | - | TGTGCCAGCAGCTTAGCGTATAAGCCGGAGACCCAGTACTTC | CASSLAYKPETQYF
TRBJ2-1 | TRBV29-1 | - | 12 | - | TGCAGCGTAATGGTCACCCTCGGTGAGCAGTTCTTC | CSVMVTLGEQFF
TRBJ2-7 | TRBV10-3 | - | 13 | - | TGTGCCAGTGGGGCTCAGAGCTCCTACGAGCAGTACTTC | CASGAQSSYEQYF
TRBJ2-5 | TRBV24-1 | few | 19 | - | TGTGCCACCAGTGATCCTCGTGGACCCCAACTTGGGCGGCAAGAGACCCAGTACTTC | CATSDPRGPQLGRQETQYF
TRBJ2-2 | TRBV11-2 | few | 16 | - | TGTGCCAGCAGCCCAGGACAGGTGGGGGGCACCGCGGAGCTGTTTTTT | CASSPGQVGGTAELFF
TRBJ2-5 | TRBV5-1 | - | 16 | TRBD1 | TGCGCCAGCAGCCGGGAACGGACAGGGGGCTTGGAGACCCAGTACTTC | CASSRERTGGLETQYF
TRBJ1-1 | TRBV6-2/TRBV6-3 | - | 13 | - | TGTGCCAGCAGTCCTTCAAGGACCACTGAAGCTTTCTTT | CASSPSRTTEAFF
TRBJ2-7 | TRBV20-1 | many | 13 | - | TGCAGTGCTAGAGTAGGGGGGCCGTACGAGCAGTACTTC | CSARVGGPYEQYF
TRBJ2-7 | TRBV18 | - | 12 | - | TGTGCCAGCTCACCAATGGGGTACGAGCAGTACTTC | CASSPMGYEQYF
TRBJ2-5 | TRBV18 | - | 15 | - | TGTGCCAGCTCACCACGTTCGGCGGGGATGAAGACCCAGTACTTC | CASSPRSAGMKTQYF
TRBJ2-5 | TRBV7-9 | - | 15 | - | TGTGCCAGCAGCTTAGATGGGACGCAACAAGAGACCCAGTACTTC | CASSLDGTQQETQYF
TRBJ2-7 | TRBV2 | - | 13 | - | TGTGCCAGCTTAACAGTCCCTGCCTACGAGCAGTACTTC | CASLTVPAYEQYF
TRBJ2-7 | TRBV6-5 | few | 14 | - | TGTGCCAGCAGTTACTCAGGCTACTCCTACGAGCAGTACTTC | CASSYSGYSYEQYF
TRBJ2-3 | TRBV28 | - | 10 | - | TGTGCCACCACAGCGGATACGCAGTATTTT | CATTADTQYF
TRBJ1-2 | TRBV4-2 | many | 13 | - | TGTGCCAGCAGCCAAGCCGCCCCAAATGGCTACACCTTC | CASSQAAPNGYTF
TRBJ2-3 | TRBV4-1 | few | 21 | - | TGCGCCAGCAGCCAAGTCTCGGGGATGTTCAACGTACTTTACAGCACAGATACGCAGTATTTT | CASSQVSGMFNVLYSTDTQYF